These T cell receptor beta chains were read from a single sample in a study of blood T cell repertoires in COVID-19. The table came from immunoSEQ multiplex PCR; TCRdb's copy has only in-frame clones and leaves some out. The table has around 100,000 clones, approximately 81% seen once. The sample comprised peripheral blood. These TCRs come from a human donor in a cohort sampled during active COVID-19. Each CDR3 is given with its conserved first and last residue. Fields, in order: V gene, J gene, clone size, D gene, CDR3 protein, CDR3 DNA. D genes are given only for firm matches. Where a row states a size, it is once, few, many or the class of an expanded clone; other rows omit it.

V gene: TRBV5-1; J gene: TRBJ2-1; clone size: few; D gene: TRBD1; CDR3 protein: CASSLVGQGGLNEQFF; CDR3 DNA: TGCGCCAGCAGCTTGGTAGGACAGGGGGGGCTCAATGAGCAGTTCTTC
V gene: TRBV29-1; J gene: TRBJ2-7; clone size: once; D gene: .; CDR3 protein: CSVEDRRRGYEQYF; CDR3 DNA: TGCAGCGTTGAAGATAGGCGCAGGGGATACGAGCAGTACTTC
V gene: TRBV6-5; J gene: TRBJ1-2; clone size: .; D gene: .; CDR3 protein: CASRLGGLANYGYTF; CDR3 DNA: TGTGCCAGCAGACTAGGGGGACTAGCTAACTATGGCTACACCTTC
V gene: TRBV7-2; J gene: TRBJ1-2; clone size: few; D gene: .; CDR3 protein: CASSLVPGLYYGYTF; CDR3 DNA: TGTGCCAGCAGCTTAGTCCCAGGTCTGTACTATGGCTACACCTTC
V gene: TRBV3-1/TRBV3-2; J gene: TRBJ2-1; clone size: once; D gene: .; CDR3 protein: CASSQQVYNEQFF; CDR3 DNA: TGTGCCAGCAGCCAACAGGTATACAATGAGCAGTTCTTC
V gene: TRBV9; J gene: TRBJ1-5; clone size: .; D gene: .; CDR3 protein: CASSVGVGGQPQHF; CDR3 DNA: TGTGCCAGCAGCGTAGGGGTAGGGGGACAGCCCCAGCATTTT
V gene: TRBV28; J gene: TRBJ2-3; clone size: .; D gene: TRBD1; CDR3 protein: CASSDRGWTDTQYF; CDR3 DNA: TGTGCCAGCAGCGACAGGGGCTGGACAGATACGCAGTATTTT
V gene: TRBV3-1/TRBV3-2; J gene: TRBJ2-1; clone size: .; D gene: TRBD2; CDR3 protein: CASSLRLAGGYEQFF; CDR3 DNA: TGTGCCAGCAGCCTAAGACTAGCGGGGGGGTATGAGCAGTTCTTC
V gene: TRBV30; J gene: TRBJ1-6; clone size: .; D gene: TRBD1; CDR3 protein: CAWSVDRGQASRSYNSPLHF; CDR3 DNA: TGTGCCTGGAGTGTTGACAGGGGCCAAGCCTCCCGCTCCTATAATTCACCCCTCCACTTT
V gene: TRBV19; J gene: TRBJ2-1; clone size: .; D gene: .; CDR3 protein: CASRPSGHNEQFF; CDR3 DNA: TGTGCCAGTAGGCCCTCGGGTCACAATGAGCAGTTCTTC
V gene: TRBV6-2/TRBV6-3; J gene: TRBJ1-1; clone size: .; D gene: .; CDR3 protein: CASSPRGNTEAFF; CDR3 DNA: TGTGCCAGCAGTCCCCGGGGGAACACTGAAGCTTTCTTT